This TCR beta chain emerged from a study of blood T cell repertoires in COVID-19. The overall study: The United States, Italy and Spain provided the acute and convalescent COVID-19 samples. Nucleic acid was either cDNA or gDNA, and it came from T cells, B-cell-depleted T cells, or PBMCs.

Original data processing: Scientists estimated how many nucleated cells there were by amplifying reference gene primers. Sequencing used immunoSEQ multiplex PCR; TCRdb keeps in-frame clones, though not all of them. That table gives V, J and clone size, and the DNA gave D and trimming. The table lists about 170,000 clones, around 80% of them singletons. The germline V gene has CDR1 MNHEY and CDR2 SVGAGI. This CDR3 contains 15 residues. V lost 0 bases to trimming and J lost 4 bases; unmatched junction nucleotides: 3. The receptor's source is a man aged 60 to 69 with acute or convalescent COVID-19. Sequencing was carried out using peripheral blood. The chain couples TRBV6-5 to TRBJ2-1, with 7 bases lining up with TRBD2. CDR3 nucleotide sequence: TGTGCCAGCAGTTACTCGTCTAGCGGTTACAATGAGCAGTTCTTC. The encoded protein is CASSYSSSGYNEQFF.